This T cell receptor beta chain was identified in a study of OX40 agonist ivuxolimab in advanced cancers. Study-wide context: Dose-escalation patients had hepatocellular carcinoma, melanoma, renal cell or head and neck cancer. Partial responses were achieved by three patients: one hepatocellular carcinoma, two cutaneous melanoma. Study findings and constraints: The antigen specificity of the peripheral T cells (those that were expanded) was not determined.

CDR1 MNHEY and CDR2 SMNVEV come from the germline V gene (reference sequence). CDR3 length: 13 amino acids. V gave up 2 bases and J gave up 0 bases, with 4 bases separating them. Profiled with immunoSEQ multiplex PCR; TCRdb holds only in-frame clones, not every one. The table shows about 72,000 clones, with about 85% occurring only once. A remark on this clone: The antigen is not known.

The chain carries TRBV27 and TRBJ2-5; no firm D call. This receptor was identified in an adult with an advanced solid tumor such as melanoma, head and neck, liver or kidney cancer. Sequencing was performed on CD4+ or CD8+ T cells sorted from blood, taken in a trial of the OX40 agonist ivuxolimab. The CDR3 region is CASSLVYQETQYF. As DNA, the CDR3 is TGTGCCAGCAGTTTAGTGTACCAAGAGACCCAGTACTTC.